This TCR beta chain was recorded in a study of cytomegalovirus exposure and HLA in healthy donors. Study-level points and caveats: It was shown in a later analysis that HLA-associated TCR beta chains were more clonally expanded than other, equally common chains. Later analysis suggested most CMV-associated TCR beta chains were HLA-restricted.

With respect to this clone: What it recognizes is unknown.

PCR primers comprised 60 Vbeta and 13 Jbeta primers. As handled by the study authors: Some 10 million of some 80 million unique TCR beta chains were shared, per a later count. Repertoires were generated with immunoSEQ multiplex PCR, while TCRdb's copy carries only in-frame clones and drops some. That table gives V, J and clone size, and the DNA gave D and trimming. Of around 180,000 clones listed, around 85% were seen once; the top ten hold approximately 1.8%. The sample was PBMCs. This TCR came from a man aged 18 to 30 in good health and CMV-seronegative.

The CDR3 protein is CASSPTGTSGRSDTQYF. CDR3 coding DNA: TGTGCCAGCAGCCCTACGGGGACTAGCGGGAGGTCAGATACGCAGTATTTT. The chain uses TRBV5-5 and TRBJ2-3, with 15 bases matching TRBD2. Germline V lookup: CDR1 SGHKS, CDR2 YYEKEE (reference sequence). The CDR3 length is 17 residues. J gave up 4 bases and V 4 bases, and 7 bases lay outside the gene matches.